The following is a TCR beta chain sequence with its context. The CDR3 totals 13 residues. Trimming took off 3 bases at V and 2 bases at J, with 11 bases between the two ends. Germline V gene lookup returns CDR1 DFQATT and CDR2 SNEGSKA (reference sequence). These data are taken from a study of blood T cell repertoires in COVID-19. Across the study: Donors in the United States, Italy and Spain gave samples during acute or convalescent COVID-19. Sample material is recorded as cDNA or gDNA derived from T cells, B-cell-depleted T cells, or PBMCs.

Authors' methods: Estimation of nucleated cell counts was performed using reference gene primer amplification. The assay was immunoSEQ multiplex PCR, and TCRdb's table has in-frame clones only and misses some. The V and J calls and the clone size are those of that table, but D and trimming were determined from the DNA. The sample consists of about 230,000 clones, over 80% of them appearing once. The rearrangement joins TRBV20-1 to TRBJ2-7; weak D call: TRBD2 (6 bases). The receptor comes from a man in his forties with acute or convalescent COVID-19. The sample comprised peripheral blood. Here the CDR3 reads CSASQDYPYEQYF. CDR3 nucleotides: TGCAGTGCTAGTCAGGACTATCCCTACGAGCAGTACTTC.